This T cell receptor (beta chain) is from a study of T cells in Graves' hyperthyroidism and ophthalmopathy. With regard to this clonotype: A clone one base away is much larger, so this may be a read error.

Researchers took RNA transcripts and amplified the TCR beta CDR3 regions from them. The HTBI primer set drove a first-round RT-PCR of the TCR CDR3. TCRdb fed the multiplex PCR reads into MiXCR, producing one record per CDR3 protein. The sample lists 450,000 to 650,000 distinct CDR3 sequences; 17% were seen once. Germline V lookup: CDR1 MNHEY, CDR2 SVGEGT. This CDR3 spans 13 amino acids. The chain is built from TRBV6-2 or TRBV6-3 and TRBJ2-7, with 10 positions matching TRBD1. The sample was blood. This TCR came from a woman aged 18 to 35 with Graves' ophthalmopathy. The CDR3 is CARRPRTGGEQYF. The CDR3, as DNA: TGTGCCCGCAGGCCAAGGACAGGGGGGGAGCAGTACTTC.